This TCR beta chain comes out of a study of response to subunit inactivated influenza vaccine. CDR3 size: 14 residues. The ends were cut back, 3 bases at V and 8 bases at J, with 14 bases in the middle. TCRdb re-derived calls from the RT-PCR reads in MiXCR, one entry per CDR3 protein. The sample yields some 150,000 distinct CDR3 sequences, approximately 12% seen once. This sample also belongs to another study, concerning T cells expressing NK-cell markers. This second study notes: For TCR beta, cDNA was produced by 5'RACE template switching with UMIs.

The sample in question was CD8+ T cells sorted from PBMCs, obtained roughly 12 days after vaccination. The TCR originated in a man aged 45-65 years who received an inactivated influenza vaccine. The V and J genes are TRBV12-3 or TRBV12-4 and TRBJ2-4; weak D call: TRBD2 (6 bases). The CDR3 loop reads CASSLTPGGDIQYF. The CDR3 nucleotides are TGTGCCAGCAGTTTGACCCCCGGGGGAGACATTCAGTACTTC.